This entry lists 13 T cell receptor beta chains sequenced from one sample in a study of CD8+CD57+ T cells in acquired aplastic anemia. According to the study, genomic DNA was the template for TCR beta VDJ and CDR3 profiling. TCRdb reprocessed the reads with MiXCR, giving one entry per CDR3 protein. Of under 350,000 distinct CDR3 sequences listed, roughly three fifths are singletons. What was sequenced was sorted CD4+, CD8+, or CD8+CD57+ T cells (not recorded which) from PBMCs. These receptors all come from a human donor with severe aplastic anemia or a healthy control (not recorded which).

At least ten counts were recorded for this clonotype. The rearrangement joins TRBV12-3 or TRBV12-4 to TRBJ2-2, with 8 bases fitting TRBD2. The CDR3 extends over 14 amino acids. The J segment lost 4 bases and the V segment lost 7 bases, leaving 5 bases of the junction unmatched. In nucleotides, the CDR3 is TGTGCCAGCAACCTGGCGGGGGGCACCGGGGAGCTGTTTTTT. Amino acids: CASNLAGGTGELFF.

The V and J genes are TRBV19 and TRBJ1-2; TRBD1 aligns across 7 bases. The CDR3 covers 14 residues. Germline values: CDR1 LNHDA, CDR2 SQIVND (reference sequence). The ends lost 9 bases at V and 2 bases at J; junction bases unmatched: 9. The CDR3 region has the DNA TGTGCCAGCAGCGTCCAGACAGGGAACTATGGCTACACCTTC. Residues: CASSVQTGNYGYTF.

For this clonotype: This may be a read error: a much more frequent sequence differs by one nucleotide. The chain links TRBV5-5 to TRBJ2-7, with 9 positions matching TRBD1. The CDR3 covers 13 residues. The J segment lost 3 bases and the V segment lost 5 bases, leaving 3 bases of the junction unmatched. From germline, CDR1 is SGHKS and CDR2 YYEKEE (reference sequence). This CDR3 reads CASRGTGIYEQYF. CDR3 DNA sequence: TGTGCCAGCAGGGGGACAGGGATCTACGAGCAGTACTTC.

Comment on this clonotype: One junction end disagrees with the germline gene, perhaps due to a read error. This chain joins TRBV10-2 and TRBJ2-3; 8 bases line up with TRBD1. Germline CDR1 is WSHSY and CDR2 is SAAADI. This CDR3 region has 14 residues. In nucleotides, the CDR3 is TGTGCCATCAGTGACAGGGGAAGCGCAGATACGCAGTATTTT. Residues: CAISDRGSADTQYF.

The chain links TRBV5-6 to TRBJ2-7; D might be TRBD1 (7 bases). The CDR3 covers 15 residues. Trimming stripped 2 bases from V and 2 bases from J, with 14 bases between. In germline, CDR1 is SGHDT, CDR2 YYEEEE. DNA for the CDR3: TGTGCCAGCAGCTTATCCGCGGGGACAGCCTACGAGCAGTACTTC. Its translation: CASSLSAGTAYEQYF.

This clonotype has a count of ten or more. This chain joins TRBV7-3 and TRBJ2-3; D might be TRBD1 (5 bases). The CDR3 length is 16 residues. Trimming took 1 base from V and 2 from J, leaving 13 bases between them. Looked up from germline, CDR1 is SGHTA and CDR2 is FQGTGA. CDR3 in amino acids: CASSLIAGQNTDTQYF. CDR3 sequence (DNA): TGTGCCAGCAGCTTAATCGCCGGACAAAACACAGATACGCAGTATTTT.

This clonotype was recorded at least ten times. The chain links TRBV5-1 to TRBJ1-1; D perhaps matches TRBD1 (5 bases). V was clipped by 3 bases and J by 2 bases, with 5 bases between them. The CDR3 runs to 12 residues. Germline-derived CDR1 and CDR2 are SGHRS and YFSETQ. In nucleotides, the CDR3 is TGCGCCAGCAGCTGGGACAACACTGAAGCTTTCTTT. Translation gives CASSWDNTEAFF.

On this clonotype itself: Mismatch with germline at one junction end may stem from a read error. The chain links TRBV24-1 to TRBJ2-7, with D perhaps matching TRBD1 or TRBD2 (7 bases each). The CDR3 length is 17 residues. The V gene's germline CDR1 is KGHDR and CDR2 SFDVKD. The CDR3: CATSGYEQGTTTYERYF. CDR3 DNA: TGTGCCACCAGTGGTTATGAACAGGGGACTACAACCTACGAGCGGTACTTC.

This clonotype was found a few times. Mismatch with germline at one junction end may stem from a read error. The chain combines TRBV10-1 with TRBJ2-1; D unclear. The length of the CDR3 is 15 residues. Germline V CDR1 and CDR2: WNHNN, SYGVQD (reference sequence). The CDR3 here is CASSQRAPSHNEQFF. CDR3 bases: TGTGCCAGCAGCCAAAGGGCCCCAAGTCACAATGAGCAGTTCTTC.

This clonotype was picked up many times. J is TRBJ1-2 and V is TRBV4-3; 9 nucleotides line up with TRBD1. Per the germline V gene, CDR1 is LGHNA and CDR2 is YSLEER. V was clipped by 4 bases and J by 7 bases; unmatched bases: 10. CDR3 length equals 15 residues. CDR3 loop: CASSPDSGTGLGYTF. Here the CDR3 DNA reads TGCGCCAGCAGCCCTGATTCCGGGACAGGGCTTGGCTACACCTTC.

About this clonotype itself: The junction departs from germline at one end; a sequencing error may be responsible. This chain joins TRBV28 and TRBJ2-7; weak D call: TRBD1 (6 bases). Germline V lookup: CDR1 MDHEN, CDR2 SYDVKM. The CDR3 extends over 18 amino acids. As DNA, the CDR3 is TGTGCCAGCAATTCAAGGGGCGACAGGCCGATATTTACCTACAAGCAGTACTTC. It codes for CASNSRGDRPIFTYKQYF.

The chain uses TRBV10-1 and TRBJ2-7, with D perhaps matching TRBD1 or TRBD2 (7 bases each). CDR3 length equals 17 residues. Per germline, CDR1 WNHNN and CDR2 SYGVQD (reference sequence). V gave up 6 bases and J gave up 1 base, with 22 bases separating them. The CDR3 is CASRLTSTETGSYEQYF. The CDR3 bases are TGCGCCAGCAGATTGACTAGCACGGAGACAGGGTCCTACGAGCAGTACTTC.

The chain is built from TRBV24-1 and TRBJ2-3; 15 bases are shared with TRBD2. The CDR3 length is 15 residues. In germline, CDR1 is KGHDR, CDR2 SFDVKD. J gave up 3 bases and V 10 bases, and 4 bases lay outside the gene matches. The CDR3 protein is CATAGLAGGTDTQYF. DNA for the CDR3: TGTGCCACGGCGGGACTAGCGGGGGGAACAGATACGCAGTATTTT.